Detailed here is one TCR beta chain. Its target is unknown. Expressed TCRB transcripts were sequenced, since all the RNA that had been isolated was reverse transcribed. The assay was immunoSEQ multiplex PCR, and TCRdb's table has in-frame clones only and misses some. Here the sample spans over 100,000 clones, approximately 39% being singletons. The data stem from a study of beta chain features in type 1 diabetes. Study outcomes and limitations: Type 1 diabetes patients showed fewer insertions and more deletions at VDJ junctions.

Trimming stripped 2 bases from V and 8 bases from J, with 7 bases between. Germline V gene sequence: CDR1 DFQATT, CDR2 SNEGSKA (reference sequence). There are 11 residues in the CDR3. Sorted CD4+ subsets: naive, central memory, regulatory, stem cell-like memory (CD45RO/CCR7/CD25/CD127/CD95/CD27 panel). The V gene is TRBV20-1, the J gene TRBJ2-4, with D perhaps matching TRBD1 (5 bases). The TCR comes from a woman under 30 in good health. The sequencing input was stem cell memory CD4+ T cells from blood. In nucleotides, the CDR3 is TGCAGTGCTAGACAGGGCGACATTCAGTACTTC. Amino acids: CSARQGDIQYF.